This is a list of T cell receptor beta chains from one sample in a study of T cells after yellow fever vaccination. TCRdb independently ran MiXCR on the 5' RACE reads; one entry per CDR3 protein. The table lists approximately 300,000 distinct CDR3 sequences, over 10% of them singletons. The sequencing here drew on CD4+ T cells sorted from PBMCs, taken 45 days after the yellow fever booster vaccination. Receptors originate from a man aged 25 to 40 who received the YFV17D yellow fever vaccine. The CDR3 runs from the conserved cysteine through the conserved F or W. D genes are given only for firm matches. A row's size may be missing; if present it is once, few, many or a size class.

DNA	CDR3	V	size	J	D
TGCAGTGCCCCGGCGGGAGGGTTTACAGATACGCAGTATTTT	CSAPAGGFTDTQYF	TRBV20-1	few	TRBJ2-3	TRBD2
TGTGCCACCAGCCCGGACCGCACAGATACGCAGTATTTT	CATSPDRTDTQYF	TRBV15	few	TRBJ2-3	-
TGCGCCAGCAGCCAAGCCGGTTACAATGAGCAGTTCTTC	CASSQAGYNEQFF	TRBV4-3	-	TRBJ2-1	-
TGTGCCAGCAGTTATAACTATGGCTACACCTTC	CASSYNYGYTF	TRBV28	-	TRBJ1-2	-
TGTGCCAGCAGTTCCCTACTAGCGGGAGGGCCAAATGAGCAGTTCTTC	CASSSLLAGGPNEQFF	TRBV6-5	-	TRBJ2-1	TRBD2
TGTGCCAGCAGCTCGGGTGGCCCGAGCGGGAGGGGTAGTAATGAGCAGTTCTTC	CASSSGGPSGRGSNEQFF	TRBV11-2	few	TRBJ2-1	TRBD2
TGTGCCAGCCGCACGGGGAAGGCGGGTGAAAAACTGTTTTTT	CASRTGKAGEKLFF	TRBV6-1	-	TRBJ1-4	-
TGCAGTGCTAGCGGGGGGACCTACGAGCAGTACTTC	CSASGGTYEQYF	TRBV20-1	many	TRBJ2-7	TRBD2
TGCGCCAGCAGCCGCTACATCCGAACGGCACGCACAGATACGCAGTATTTT	CASSRYIRTARTDTQYF	TRBV4-3	few	TRBJ2-3	-
TGCAGTGCTAGAGATAGCAGGGGAAGCTCCTATAATTCACCCCTCCACTTT	CSARDSRGSSYNSPLHF	TRBV20-1	-	TRBJ1-6	-
TGCAGTGCATCAGATGGGTTTAATTACGAGCAGTACTTC	CSASDGFNYEQYF	TRBV20-1	few	TRBJ2-7	-
TGCAGCGTTGCTGTGACGGGAGATAGCAATCAGCCCCAGCATTTT	CSVAVTGDSNQPQHF	TRBV29-1	-	TRBJ1-5	-
TGCGCCAGCAGCCCCGACAGGGCCACCGGGGAGCTGTTTTTT	CASSPDRATGELFF	TRBV5-1	few	TRBJ2-2	TRBD1
TGTGCCAGCAGTTCCAGGCCCTGGAAGGGGTCCTACAATGAGCAGTTCTTC	CASSSRPWKGSYNEQFF	TRBV28	-	TRBJ2-1	-
TGCGCCAGCAGCCAAGCCCCTGGGACCATACCCACCGGGGAGCTGTTTTTT	CASSQAPGTIPTGELFF	TRBV4-3	few	TRBJ2-2	-
TGTGCCAGCGGCCGGGACAGCTACAATGAGCAGTTCTTC	CASGRDSYNEQFF	TRBV12-3/TRBV12-4	-	TRBJ2-1	TRBD1
TGTGCCACCAGGCGTGTGGTAGGGGGGCCGTACGAGCAGTACTTC	CATRRVVGGPYEQYF	TRBV10-3	-	TRBJ2-7	-
TGTGCCAGCAGCCAATACCAGAACAATGAGCAGTTCTTC	CASSQYQNNEQFF	TRBV3-1	few	TRBJ2-1	-
TGCAGCGTCAACGACTCGACTAGCTTCGATACGCAGTATTTT	CSVNDSTSFDTQYF	TRBV29-1	-	TRBJ2-3	TRBD2
TGCGCCAGCAGCCAAGACCCGGGACTAGCGGTAGTGGAGCAGTACTTC	CASSQDPGLAVVEQYF	TRBV4-3	-	TRBJ2-7	TRBD2
TGTGCCAGCAGCCATAGAGATACGCAGTATTTT	CASSHRDTQYF	TRBV3-1	many	TRBJ2-3	-
TGTGCCAGCAGCCAAAGAGACAGGGGGCTCGGGAACATTCAGTACTTC	CASSQRDRGLGNIQYF	TRBV14	-	TRBJ2-4	TRBD1
TGTGCCAGCAGCCCCAGCGGAGGCCACGAGCAGTACTTC	CASSPSGGHEQYF	TRBV7-9	many	TRBJ2-7	-
TGTGCCAGCAGTTACTCGACCTCCGGGAGGGGTCAGCCCCAGCATTTT	CASSYSTSGRGQPQHF	TRBV6-2/TRBV6-3	few	TRBJ1-5	-